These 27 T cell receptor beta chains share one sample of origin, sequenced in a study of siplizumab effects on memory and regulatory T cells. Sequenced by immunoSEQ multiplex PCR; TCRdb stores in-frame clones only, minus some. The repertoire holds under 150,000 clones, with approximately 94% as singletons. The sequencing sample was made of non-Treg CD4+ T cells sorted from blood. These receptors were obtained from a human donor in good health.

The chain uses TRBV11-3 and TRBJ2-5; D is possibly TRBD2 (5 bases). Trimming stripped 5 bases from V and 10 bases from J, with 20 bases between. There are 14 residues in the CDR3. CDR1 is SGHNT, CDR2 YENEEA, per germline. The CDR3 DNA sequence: TGTGCCAGCAGCCAATCCGGGATTAGTGGGGACCAGTACTTC. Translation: CASSQSGISGDQYF.

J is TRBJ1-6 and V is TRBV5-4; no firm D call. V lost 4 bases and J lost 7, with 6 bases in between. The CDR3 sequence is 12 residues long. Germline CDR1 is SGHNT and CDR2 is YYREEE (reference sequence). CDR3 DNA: TGTGCCAGCAGCGAAGTGAATTCACCCCTCCACTTT. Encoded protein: CASSEVNSPLHF. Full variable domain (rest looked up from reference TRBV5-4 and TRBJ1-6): ETGVTQSPTHLIKTRGQQVTLRCSSQSGHNTVSWYQQALGQGPQFIFQYYREEENGRGNFPPRFSGLQFPNYSSELNVNALELDDSALYLCASSEVNSPLHFGNGTRLTVT.

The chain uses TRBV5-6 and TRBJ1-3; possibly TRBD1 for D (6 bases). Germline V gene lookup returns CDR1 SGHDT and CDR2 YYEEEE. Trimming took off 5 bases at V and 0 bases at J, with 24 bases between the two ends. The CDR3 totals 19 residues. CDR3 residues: CASSPQNLGGDPSGNTIYF. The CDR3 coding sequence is TGTGCCAGCAGTCCCCAAAATTTAGGGGGTGACCCCTCTGGAAACACCATATATTTT.

CDR3 DNA: TGTGCCACCAGCAGAGATTACGGGAGATCGAGTGAGCAGTTCTTC. Translation: CATSRDYGRSSEQFF. The chain recombines TRBV15 with TRBJ2-1, with a tentative D call TRBD2 (6 bases). CDR1 and CDR2 (germline): LNHNV, YYDKDF (reference sequence). V lost 0 bases and J lost 9, with 15 bases in between. This CDR3 region has 15 residues.

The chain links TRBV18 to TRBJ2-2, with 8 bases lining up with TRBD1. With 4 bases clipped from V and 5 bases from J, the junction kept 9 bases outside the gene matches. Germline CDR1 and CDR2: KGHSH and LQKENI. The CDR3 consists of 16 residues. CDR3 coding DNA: TGTGCCAGCTCACTTTCTGGACAGGGAGGAACCGGGGAGCTGTTTTTT. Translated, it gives CASSLSGQGGTGELFF.

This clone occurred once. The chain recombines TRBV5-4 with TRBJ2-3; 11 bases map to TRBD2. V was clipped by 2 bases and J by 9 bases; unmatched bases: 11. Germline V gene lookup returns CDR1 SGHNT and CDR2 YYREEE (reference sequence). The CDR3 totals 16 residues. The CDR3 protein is CASSFKTSGAPRTQYF. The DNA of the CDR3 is TGTGCCAGCAGCTTCAAGACTAGCGGGGCCCCAAGAACGCAGTATTTT. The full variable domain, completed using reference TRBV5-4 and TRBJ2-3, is ETGVTQSPTHLIKTRGQQVTLRCSSQSGHNTVSWYQQALGQGPQFIFQYYREEENGRGNFPPRFSGLQFPNYSSELNVNALELDDSALYLCASSFKTSGAPRTQYFGPGTRLTVL.

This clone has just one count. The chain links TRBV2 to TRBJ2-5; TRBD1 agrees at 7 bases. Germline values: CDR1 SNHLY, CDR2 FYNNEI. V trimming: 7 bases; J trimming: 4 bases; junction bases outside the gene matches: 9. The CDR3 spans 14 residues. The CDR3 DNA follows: TGTGCCAGCACTTACGTAGAGGGGGCAGAGACCCAGTACTTC. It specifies CASTYVEGAETQYF.

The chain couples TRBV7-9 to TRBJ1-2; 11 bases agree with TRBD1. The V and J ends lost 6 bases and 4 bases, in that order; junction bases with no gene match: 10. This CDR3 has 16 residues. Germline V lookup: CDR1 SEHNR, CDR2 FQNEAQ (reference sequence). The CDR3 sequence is CASSSTSGTGGYGYTF. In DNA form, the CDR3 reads TGTGCCAGCAGTTCCACCTCCGGGACAGGGGGCTATGGCTACACCTTC. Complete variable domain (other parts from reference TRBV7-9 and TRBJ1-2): DTGVSQNPRHKITKRGQNVTFRCDPISEHNRLYWYRQTLGQGPEFLTYFQNEAQLEKSRLLSDRFSAERPKGSFSTLEIQRTEQGDSAMYLCASSSTSGTGGYGYTFGSGTRLTVV.

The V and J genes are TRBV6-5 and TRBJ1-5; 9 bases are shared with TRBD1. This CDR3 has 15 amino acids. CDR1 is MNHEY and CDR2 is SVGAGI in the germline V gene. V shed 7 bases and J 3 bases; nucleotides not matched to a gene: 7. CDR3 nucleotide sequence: TGTGCCAGCACCGCCTGGGACAGGGTCAATCAGCCCCAGCATTTT. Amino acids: CASTAWDRVNQPQHF.

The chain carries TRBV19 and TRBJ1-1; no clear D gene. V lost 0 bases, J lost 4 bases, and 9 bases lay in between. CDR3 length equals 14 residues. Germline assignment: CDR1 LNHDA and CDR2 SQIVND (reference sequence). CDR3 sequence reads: CASSIEGWGTEAFF. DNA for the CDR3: TGTGCCAGTAGTATAGAAGGGTGGGGCACTGAAGCTTTCTTT.

CDR3: CASSAGTGNYEQYF. The CDR3 DNA sequence: TGTGCCAGCAGCGCTGGGACAGGGAACTACGAGCAGTACTTC. The V and J genes are TRBV9 and TRBJ2-7, with 9 nucleotides matching TRBD1. Germline values: CDR1 SGDLS, CDR2 YYNGEE. There are 14 residues in the CDR3. Trimming cost V 3 bases and J 3 bases; bases outside gene matches: 4.

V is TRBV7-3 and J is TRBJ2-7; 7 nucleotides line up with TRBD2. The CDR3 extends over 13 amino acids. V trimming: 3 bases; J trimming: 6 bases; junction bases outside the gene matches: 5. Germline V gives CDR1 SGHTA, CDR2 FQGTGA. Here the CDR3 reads CASSFLRESEQYF. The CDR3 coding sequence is TGTGCCAGCAGCTTCCTGCGGGAGTCCGAGCAGTACTTC.

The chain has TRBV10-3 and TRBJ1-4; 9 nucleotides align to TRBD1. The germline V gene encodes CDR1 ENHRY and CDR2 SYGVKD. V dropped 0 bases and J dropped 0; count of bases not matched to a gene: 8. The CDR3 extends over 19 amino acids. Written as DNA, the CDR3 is TGTGCCATCAGTGAGTCGGGACAGGGCTTGTTCTCAACTAATGAAAAACTGTTTTTT. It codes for CAISESGQGLFSTNEKLFF.

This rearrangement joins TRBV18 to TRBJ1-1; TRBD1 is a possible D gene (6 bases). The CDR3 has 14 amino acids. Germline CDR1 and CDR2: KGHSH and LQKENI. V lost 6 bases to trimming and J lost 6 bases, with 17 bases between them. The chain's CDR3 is CASSPTGTGAEAFF. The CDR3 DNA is TGTGCCAGCTCGCCGACAGGAACTGGGGCTGAAGCTTTCTTT.

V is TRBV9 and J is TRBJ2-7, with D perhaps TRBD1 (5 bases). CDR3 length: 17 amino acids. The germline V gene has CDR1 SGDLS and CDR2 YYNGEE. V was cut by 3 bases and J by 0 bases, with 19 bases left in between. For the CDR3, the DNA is TGTGCCAGCAGCGCACAAGACAGCCCCTGGGCCTCCTACGAGCAGTACTTC. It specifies CASSAQDSPWASYEQYF.

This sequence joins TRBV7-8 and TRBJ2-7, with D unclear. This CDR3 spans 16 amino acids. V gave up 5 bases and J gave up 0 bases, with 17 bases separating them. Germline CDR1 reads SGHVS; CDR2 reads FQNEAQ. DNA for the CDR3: TGTGCCAGCAGCGGCATCCCGGGCGCCAGCTCCTACGAGCAGTACTTC. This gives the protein CASSGIPGASSYEQYF.

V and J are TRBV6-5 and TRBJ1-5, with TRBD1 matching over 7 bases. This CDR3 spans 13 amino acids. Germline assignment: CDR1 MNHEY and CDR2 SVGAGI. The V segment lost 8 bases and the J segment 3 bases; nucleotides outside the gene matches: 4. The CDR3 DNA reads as TGTGCCAGCTACAGGGGCGACAATCAGCCCCAGCATTTT. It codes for CASYRGDNQPQHF.

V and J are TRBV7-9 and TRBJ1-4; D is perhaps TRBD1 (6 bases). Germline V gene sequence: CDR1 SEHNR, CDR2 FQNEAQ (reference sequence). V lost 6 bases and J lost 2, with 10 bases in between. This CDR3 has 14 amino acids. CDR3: CASSSGATNEKLFF. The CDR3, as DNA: TGTGCCAGCAGTTCAGGGGCCACTAATGAAAAACTGTTTTTT.

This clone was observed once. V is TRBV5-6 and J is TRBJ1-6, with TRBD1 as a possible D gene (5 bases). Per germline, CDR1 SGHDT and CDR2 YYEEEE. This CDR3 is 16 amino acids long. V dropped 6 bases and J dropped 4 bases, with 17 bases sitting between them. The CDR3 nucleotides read TGTGCCAGCAACTCACTCTTAGGGGATTATAATTCACCCCTCCACTTT. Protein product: CASNSLLGDYNSPLHF.

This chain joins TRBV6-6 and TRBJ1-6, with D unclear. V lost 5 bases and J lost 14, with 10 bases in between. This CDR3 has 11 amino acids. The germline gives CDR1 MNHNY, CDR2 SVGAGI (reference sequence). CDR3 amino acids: CASSEYLTLHF. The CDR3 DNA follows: TGTGCCAGCAGTGAATACCTGACCCTCCACTTT.

CDR3 DNA sequence: TGTGCCAGCAGAGTTAGCTACGAGCAGTACTTC. It encodes CASRVSYEQYF. V is TRBV6-1 and J is TRBJ2-7, with unresolved D. Germline values: CDR1 MNHNS, CDR2 SASEGT. V gave up 6 bases and J gave up 3 bases, with 6 bases separating them. The CDR3 sequence is 11 residues long.

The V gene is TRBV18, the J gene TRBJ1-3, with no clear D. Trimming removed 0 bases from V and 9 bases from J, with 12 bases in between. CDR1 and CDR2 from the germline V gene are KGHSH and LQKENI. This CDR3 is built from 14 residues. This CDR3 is CASSPPSDDSTIYF. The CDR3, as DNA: TGTGCCAGCTCACCACCGTCGGACGATTCCACCATATATTTT. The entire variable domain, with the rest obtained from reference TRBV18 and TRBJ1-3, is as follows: NAGVMQNPRHLVRRRGQEARLRCSPMKGHSHVYWYRQLPEEGLKFMVYLQKENIIDESGMPKERFSAEFPKEGPSILRIQQVVRGDSAAYFCASSPPSDDSTIYFGEGSWLTVV.

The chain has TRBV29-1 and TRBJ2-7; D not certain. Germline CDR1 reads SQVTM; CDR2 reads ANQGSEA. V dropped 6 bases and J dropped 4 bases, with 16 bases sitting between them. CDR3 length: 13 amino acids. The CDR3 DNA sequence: TGCAGCGTAAGATCACTCTATACGTACGAGCAGTACTTC. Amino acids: CSVRSLYTYEQYF.

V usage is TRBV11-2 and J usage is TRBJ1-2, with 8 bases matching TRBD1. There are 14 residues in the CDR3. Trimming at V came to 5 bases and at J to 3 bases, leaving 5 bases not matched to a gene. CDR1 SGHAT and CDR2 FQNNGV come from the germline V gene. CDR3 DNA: TGTGCCAGCAGCCTTGGGGACAGGTACTATGGCTACACCTTC. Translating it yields CASSLGDRYYGYTF.

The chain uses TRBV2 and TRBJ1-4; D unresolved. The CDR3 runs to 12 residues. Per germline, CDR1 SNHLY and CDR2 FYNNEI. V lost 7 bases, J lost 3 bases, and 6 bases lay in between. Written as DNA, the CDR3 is TGTGCCAGCACTGGATCTAATGAAAAACTGTTTTTT. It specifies CASTGSNEKLFF.

The CDR3 coding sequence is TGCGCCAGCACCCAGGGGGCGAGCGAGACCCAGTACTTC. Its protein is CASTQGASETQYF. This rearrangement joins TRBV5-1 to TRBJ2-5, with 8 bases that match TRBD1. CDR1 and CDR2 (germline): SGHRS, YFSETQ. The V and J ends lost 6 bases and 5 bases, in that order; junction bases with no gene match: 6. The CDR3 loop spans 13 amino acids.

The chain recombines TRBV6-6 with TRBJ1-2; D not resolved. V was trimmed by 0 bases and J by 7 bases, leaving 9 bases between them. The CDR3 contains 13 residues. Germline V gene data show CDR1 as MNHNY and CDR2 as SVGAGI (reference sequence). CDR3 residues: CASSYSRAVGYTF. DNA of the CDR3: TGTGCCAGCAGTTACTCAAGGGCGGTTGGCTACACCTTC.